This T cell receptor beta chain came from a study of blood T cell repertoires in COVID-19 (dated by TCRdb to the early 2020s). About the full investigation: Samples covering the acute and convalescent phases of COVID-19 were provided by collaborators in the United States, Italy and Spain. The prospective study material was composed of cDNA or gDNA derived from T cells, B-cell-depleted T cells, or PBMCs. The dataset comprised deeply sampled blood TCRbeta repertoires from subjects exposed to, actively infected with, or recovered from COVID-19. The repertoires were made available in a free public database intended to serve as a resource for research on the immune response to SARS-CoV-2. The samples were drawn from two sources: the first 160 participants of the ongoing ImmuneRACE study, and some 1,300 subjects contributed by 6 global collaborators. A de-identified subject ID, COVID-19 status, age in years and sex were almost always included in the sample metadata. HLA class I and class II types, where available, came from metadata supplied by the sample provider rather than from assay-based typing.

TCRbeta CDR3 regions were amplified from genomic DNA by means of the immunoSEQ Assay, a bias-controlled multiplex PCR. In the authors' own workflow: Within the assay, amplification of reference gene primers was used to estimate how many nucleated cells each sample contained. Sequence reads were collapsed and filtered to measure the absolute abundance of every unique TCRbeta CDR3 rearrangement. For each sample, productive Simpson clonality was calculated as the square root of Simpson's diversity index across productive rearrangements. TCRdb took this table from immuneACCESS and kept in-frame rearrangements with V and J called. Such tables lack part of the clones; where checked against another copy, unresolved V genes explain under half of the gap, and the rest is unexplained. The V and J calls and clone size come from that table; D and trimming were worked out from the DNA. In this sample the table shows around 100,000 clones, 90% of which occur a single time. Clones ranked in the top ten supply over 4.5% of the sample.

Points on this clone: Its antigen target is currently unknown. Within one base of it there is no much larger clone, and no base qualities were kept.

The CDR3 has 15 amino acids, counting the end cysteine and phenylalanine. CDR3 DNA is the only sequence kept; it has 45 bases, read in frame from the first base. Per the germline V gene, MGHRA is the CDR1 and YSYEKL is the CDR2. V lost 4 bases and J lost 5 bases, and the count of bases not matched to a germline gene is 9. Whole blood was collected in K2EDTA tubes by collaborating institutions according to the institutions' own protocols. For TCRbeta analysis, collaborators shipped samples as frozen whole blood, isolated PBMCs, or DNA extracted from either of those sample types. Overall study results and their limits: Clinical and demographic metadata were provided uncurated, with the amount varying by source and participant.

What was sequenced was peripheral blood. The chain is encoded by TRBV4-1 joined to TRBJ2-5; TRBD1 matches 8 bases in the middle. The TCR originated in a man aged 50-59 years with acute or convalescent COVID-19. The nucleotides read TGCGCCAGCAGCCCGAGGCCAGGGGGCGCGGAGACCCAGTACTTC. It translates as CASSPRPGGAETQYF.